This T cell receptor beta chain was observed in a study of T cells in Graves' hyperthyroidism and ophthalmopathy. Study conclusions and caveats: Blood held most thyroid clonotypes expanded above 0.001 frequency.

It was uncontrolled infection, other autoimmune disease, pregnancy or lactation that excluded patients. Diagnosis rested on symptoms, serum thyroxine and TRAb, thyroid ultrasound, and orbital computed tomography. Amplification yielded TCR beta CDR3 regions, with RNA transcripts as the source. Carried out on the TCR CDR3, a first-round RT-PCR used the HTBI primer set. Each CDR3 protein is one row after TCRdb ran MiXCR on the multiplex PCR reads. The top ten hold 3% to 4.5% of the sample, which has some 620,000 distinct CDR3 sequences, roughly 15% seen once. The germline V and J ends were trimmed by 3 bases and 2 bases, with 13 bases remaining between them. Germline CDR1 is SQVTM and CDR2 is ANQGSEA. The length of the CDR3 is 14 residues. Concerning this clonotype: The antigen remains unidentified.

The rearrangement uses TRBV29-1 and TRBJ1-2, with a possible D match to TRBD1 (6 bases). The origin of this receptor is a woman aged 30 to 39 with Graves' hyperthyroidism. Sequenced material: blood. CDR3 in DNA: TGCAGCGTTGATCTCGACAGGTTGAACTATGGCTACACCTTC. Residues: CSVDLDRLNYGYTF.